The 22 T cell receptor beta chains below all came from one sample that was sequenced in a study of blood T cell repertoires in COVID-19. TCRdb keeps only in-frame clones here, not all; method: immunoSEQ multiplex PCR. The sample lists under 250,000 clones; nearly 90% were seen once. Sequenced: PBMCs or T cells enriched from blood (not recorded which). The receptors here all came from a man aged 30-40 years who had recovered from COVID-19.

The genes are TRBV20-1 and TRBJ1-2; TRBD1 might be the D (5 bases). Germline CDR1 and CDR2: DFQATT and SNEGSKA (reference sequence). The CDR3 runs to 11 residues. The V gene lost 4 bases and the J gene lost 8 bases, with 11 bases spanning the gap. This CDR3 reads CSAITRVGYTF. CDR3 DNA sequence: TGCAGTGCTATTACCAGGGTCGGCTACACCTTC.

The table lists this clone with a count of one. The chain carries TRBV6-5 and TRBJ1-1, with no clear D. Trimming shortened V by 6 bases and J by 6 bases, and 14 bases separated the two germline ends. This CDR3 contains 13 residues. The germline gives CDR1 MNHEY, CDR2 SVGAGI. The CDR3 loop reads CASRPGRSAEAFF. The CDR3 bases are TGTGCCAGCAGGCCGGGTCGGTCCGCTGAAGCTTTCTTT.

The rearrangement uses TRBV30 and TRBJ1-2; D is perhaps TRBD1 (6 bases). The germline V gene has CDR1 GTSNPN and CDR2 SVGIG (reference sequence). Trimming removed 3 bases at V and 5 bases at J, with 22 bases between. The CDR3 length is 16 residues. The CDR3 loop is CAWRPRDTTSLYGYTF. The CDR3 nucleotides read TGTGCCTGGAGACCAAGGGACACAACCTCTCTATATGGCTACACCTTC. Using reference TRBV30 and TRBJ1-2 for the parts outside the CDR3, the full variable domain is SQTIHQWPATLVQPVGSPLSLECTVEGTSNPNLYWYRQAAGRGLQLLFYSVGIGQISSEVPQNLSASRPQDRQFILSSKKLLLSDSGFYLCAWRPRDTTSLYGYTFGSGTRLTVV.

This clone occurred a few times. In DNA form, the CDR3 reads TGTGCCAGCACCTCCCGGGACAGGGCTTATGGCTACACCTTC. It is translated as CASTSRDRAYGYTF. This chain joins TRBV5-6 and TRBJ1-2, with 9 bases that match TRBD1. The V gene's germline CDR1 is SGHDT and CDR2 YYEEEE. The V gene end was trimmed by 6 bases and the J gene end by 5 bases; junction bases not matched to a gene: 8. This CDR3 is 14 amino acids long.

The chain carries TRBV9 and TRBJ2-1; 9 positions match TRBD2. The J segment lost 8 bases and the V segment lost 0 bases, leaving 6 bases of the junction unmatched. CDR1 SGDLS and CDR2 YYNGEE come from the germline V gene. This CDR3 contains 15 residues. The CDR3 region is CASSVGAGGLDEQFF. In DNA form, the CDR3 reads TGTGCCAGCAGCGTAGGAGCGGGGGGCCTTGATGAGCAGTTCTTC.

This rearrangement joins TRBV5-1 to TRBJ2-7, with 10 bases lining up with TRBD1. Trimming took 3 bases from V and 5 from J; bases not matched to a gene: 2. The CDR3 contains 13 residues. The germline CDR1 and CDR2 sequences are SGHRS and YFSETQ. The CDR3 spells CASSSGTGDEQYF. The DNA for the CDR3 is TGCGCCAGCAGCTCCGGGACAGGGGACGAGCAGTACTTC.

The J gene is TRBJ1-2, the V gene TRBV2, with 11 bases aligning to TRBD1. Germline lookup yields CDR1 SNHLY and CDR2 FYNNEI. This CDR3 has 14 residues. V lost 8 bases, J lost 6 bases, and 8 bases stayed unmatched. This CDR3 reads CASGRTGGRDGYTF. CDR3 bases: TGTGCCAGCGGTAGGACAGGGGGCAGGGATGGCTACACCTTC.

V and J are TRBV28 and TRBJ1-2; D unresolved. The CDR3 runs to 11 residues. V was shortened by 2 bases and J by 5 bases, with 3 bases between the two germline ends. CDR1 and CDR2 from the germline V gene are MDHEN and SYDVKM. The CDR3: CASSLQYGYTF. The CDR3 coding sequence is TGTGCCAGCAGTTTACAGTATGGCTACACCTTC.

The chain is built from TRBV28 and TRBJ2-7, with 7 bases identical to TRBD1. Unmatched junction bases numbered 3, after V lost 6 bases and J lost 1 base. This CDR3 region has 13 residues. Germline values: CDR1 MDHEN, CDR2 SYDVKM. The CDR3 DNA sequence: TGTGCCAGCAGGACAGGGATATCCTACGAGCAGTACTTC. The encoded protein is CASRTGISYEQYF.

The V gene is TRBV3-1 (or the pseudogene TRBV3-2), the J gene TRBJ1-1; 9 nucleotides align to TRBD1. The trim removed 6 bases at V and 6 bases at J, leaving 11 bases unmatched. Germline V CDR1 and CDR2: LGHDT, YNNKEL (reference sequence). CDR3 length: 15 amino acids. The CDR3 is CASSARGTGTPEAFF. The CDR3 DNA sequence: TGTGCCAGCAGTGCCCGGGGGACAGGGACCCCTGAAGCTTTCTTT.

The gene calls are TRBV7-8 and TRBJ2-1, with D possibly being TRBD1 (5 bases). Germline V gene lookup returns CDR1 SGHVS and CDR2 FQNEAQ. This CDR3 contains 15 residues. V dropped 1 base and J dropped 2 bases, with 9 bases sitting between them. The CDR3 region is CASSLDQGTYNEQFF. The DNA for the CDR3 is TGTGCCAGCAGCTTAGACCAGGGTACCTACAATGAGCAGTTCTTC.

This clone was seen just once. V usage is TRBV5-6 and J usage is TRBJ2-2; maybe TRBD2 (5 bases). From germline, CDR1 is SGHDT and CDR2 YYEEEE. The ends were cut back, 5 bases at V and 2 bases at J, with 19 bases in the middle. The CDR3 is made up of 17 amino acids. The CDR3 reads CASSRRLPGENTGELFF. The CDR3, as DNA: TGTGCCAGCAGTCGACGTTTACCCGGGGAAAACACCGGGGAGCTGTTTTTT.

The genes are TRBV19 and TRBJ2-7; perhaps TRBD2 as D (6 bases). CDR3 length: 15 amino acids. The V gene's germline CDR1 is LNHDA and CDR2 SQIVND (reference sequence). Trimming took off 5 bases at V and 2 bases at J, with 16 bases between the two ends. This CDR3 reads CASSVAGPATYEQYF. The CDR3 nucleotides are TGTGCCAGTAGTGTCGCGGGGCCCGCAACCTACGAGCAGTACTTC.

V and J are TRBV6-5 and TRBJ2-7, with TRBD1 matching 10 bases. This CDR3 is 14 amino acids long. The germline V gene encodes CDR1 MNHEY and CDR2 SVGAGI. Germline trimming cut 7 bases from V and 5 bases from J; bases unmatched to any gene: 8. The CDR3 here is CASNSRDRGHEQYF. Written as DNA, the CDR3 is TGTGCCAGCAATAGCCGGGACAGGGGTCACGAGCAGTACTTC.

The chain links TRBV20-1 to TRBJ2-1; D remains ambiguous. V dropped 3 bases and J dropped 16 bases, with 16 bases sitting between them. The germline gives CDR1 DFQATT, CDR2 SNEGSKA (reference sequence). The CDR3 length is 11 residues. The DNA of the CDR3 is TGCAGTGCTAGTATGACTCCGAGCTTCTTCTTC. Its translation is CSASMTPSFFF.

The rearrangement joins TRBV28 to TRBJ1-4; D perhaps matches TRBD1 (5 bases). The germline CDR1 and CDR2 sequences are MDHEN and SYDVKM. With 8 bases removed from V and 8 bases from J, the gap between germline ends came to 12 bases. The CDR3 covers 12 residues. The chain's CDR3 is CASGGRGEKLFF. CDR3 nucleotide sequence: TGTGCCAGCGGGGGGAGAGGAGAAAAACTGTTTTTT.

On this clone itself: The same CDR3 also results from other DNA sequences found in this sample. The chain uses TRBV5-1 and TRBJ1-2; a possible D gene is TRBD1 (6 bases). The CDR3 totals 13 residues. Trimming removed 0 bases from V and 4 bases from J, with 7 bases in between. Germline V gives CDR1 SGHRS, CDR2 YFSETQ. CDR3 coding DNA: TGCGCCAGCAGCTTGGGGACAGTCTATGGCTACACCTTC. The encoded protein is CASSLGTVYGYTF.

The V gene is TRBV6-5, the J gene TRBJ1-2; unclear D gene. V was pared by 10 bases and J by 7 bases, with 10 bases between. Germline V gives CDR1 MNHEY, CDR2 SVGAGI. The CDR3 has 10 residues. CDR3 bases: TGTGCCACCTCTCCGGGTGGCTACACCTTC. Translating gives CATSPGGYTF.

The V call is TRBV25-1, the J call TRBJ1-5, with a weak D call TRBD1 (5 bases). This CDR3 comprises 15 residues. Per germline, CDR1 MGHDK and CDR2 SYGVNS. V was trimmed by 3 bases and J by 1 base, leaving 10 bases between them. CDR3 in amino acids: CASSESTESNQPQHF. CDR3 nucleotides: TGTGCCAGCAGTGAGTCGACAGAGAGCAATCAGCCCCAGCATTTT.

The chain has TRBV27 and TRBJ1-2, with TRBD1 identical over 8 bases. The CDR3 sequence is 15 residues long. V shed 5 bases, J shed 1 base, and the junction held 6 bases outside the gene matches. Per germline, CDR1 MNHEY and CDR2 SMNVEV (reference sequence). The CDR3 reads CASSAGTGYNYGYTF. The CDR3 DNA follows: TGTGCCAGCAGTGCCGGGACAGGATATAACTATGGCTACACCTTC.

The rearrangement uses TRBV6-5 and TRBJ2-2, with TRBD2 matching 9 bases. Germline assignment: CDR1 MNHEY and CDR2 SVGAGI. This CDR3 spans 15 amino acids. The trim removed 8 bases at V and 5 bases at J, leaving 9 bases unmatched. The CDR3 is CASARSGRQTGELFF. In nucleotides, the CDR3 is TGTGCCAGCGCGAGGAGCGGGAGGCAAACCGGGGAGCTGTTTTTT.

The CDR3 here is CASSECPARKPSYEQYF. The DNA for the CDR3 is TGCGCCAGCAGTGAGTGCCCGGCCAGGAAGCCTTCCTACGAGCAGTACTTC. This chain uses TRBV10-1 with TRBJ2-7; D remains unclear. Per germline, CDR1 WNHNN and CDR2 SYGVQD (reference sequence). The CDR3 sequence is 17 residues long. The V end was cut by 1 base, the J end by 1 base, with 17 bases between.